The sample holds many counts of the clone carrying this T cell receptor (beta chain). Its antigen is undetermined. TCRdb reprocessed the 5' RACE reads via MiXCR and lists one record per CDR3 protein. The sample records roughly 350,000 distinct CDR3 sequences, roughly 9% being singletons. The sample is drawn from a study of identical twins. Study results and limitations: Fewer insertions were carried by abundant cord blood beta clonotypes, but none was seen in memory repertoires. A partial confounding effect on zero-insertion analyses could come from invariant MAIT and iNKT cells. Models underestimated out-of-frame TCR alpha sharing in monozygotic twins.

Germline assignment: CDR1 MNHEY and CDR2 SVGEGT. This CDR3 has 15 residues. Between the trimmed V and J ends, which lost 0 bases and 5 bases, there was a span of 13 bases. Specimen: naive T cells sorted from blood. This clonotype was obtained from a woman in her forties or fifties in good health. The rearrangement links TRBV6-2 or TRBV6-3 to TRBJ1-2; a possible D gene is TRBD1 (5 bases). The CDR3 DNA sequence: TGTGCCAGCAGTTACTCACAGGTTACGAGTTATGGCTACACCTTC. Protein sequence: CASSYSQVTSYGYTF.